The 10 T cell receptor beta chains given below trace back to one sample, sequenced in a study of kidney transplant recipient with SARS-CoV-2 infection. MiXCR was run by TCRdb on the reads, yielding one entry per CDR3 protein. The sample records fewer than 250,000 distinct CDR3 sequences, 29% being singletons. This specimen was a blood sample, taken at baseline and around day 120 from a kidney transplant recipient. Source of these receptors: a male patient in his thirties who had COVID-19 and was a kidney transplant recipient. The graft donor may have contributed some T cells.

In the case of this clonotype: Just one base apart from a much larger clone, this may be a read error. V gene TRBV16 combines with J gene TRBJ1-2; D is unclear. The CDR3 length is 17 residues. The germline gives CDR1 KGHSY, CDR2 FQNENV. The CDR3 here is CANSVTEVVRKTYGYTF. The CDR3 bases are TGTGCCAACAGCGTCACTGAGGTCGTTAGAAAGACCTATGGCTACACCTTC.

Worth noting for this clonotype: It differs at one base from a far larger clone, so likely a read error. This rearrangement joins TRBV6-1 to TRBJ2-1, with TRBD2 matching over 12 bases. From germline, CDR1 is MNHNS and CDR2 SASEGT. This CDR3 is 15 amino acids long. The CDR3 region is CASSYRASGRDEQLF. CDR3 DNA: TGTGCCAGCAGTTACCGGGCTAGCGGGAGGGATGAGCAGCTCTTC.

This clonotype showed up many times. This rearrangement joins TRBV18 to TRBJ2-2, with D hard to call. The CDR3 covers 17 residues. V was trimmed by 4 bases and J by 5 bases, leaving 20 bases between them. Germline V CDR1 and CDR2: KGHSH, LQKENI. The CDR3 bases are TGTGCCAGCTCACAAGTCAAAGCCTATGGAAAAACCGGGGAGCTGTTTTTT. Amino acids: CASSQVKAYGKTGELFF. The full variable domain, rest sourced from reference TRBV18 and TRBJ2-2, is NAGVMQNPRHLVRRRGQEARLRCSPMKGHSHVYWYRQLPEEGLKFMVYLQKENIIDESGMPKERFSAEFPKEGPSILRIQQVVRGDSAAYFCASSQVKAYGKTGELFFGEGSRLTVL.

V is TRBV6-6 and J is TRBJ2-5; a weak D match, TRBD1 (6 bases). Trimming took 7 bases from V and 2 from J, leaving 8 bases between them. The length of the CDR3 is 12 residues. Per germline, CDR1 MNHNY and CDR2 SVGAGI (reference sequence). The CDR3 loop is CASNREQETQYF. The DNA for the CDR3 is TGTGCCAGCAACAGGGAACAAGAGACCCAGTACTTC.

This clonotype was observed at least ten times. The V and J genes are TRBV12-2 and TRBJ1-2. TRBV12-2 is labeled a pseudogene. This CDR3 has 17 residues. CDR3 amino acids: CASRNSGTPRKTYGYTF. The CDR3 DNA sequence: TGTGCAAGTCGCAACTCTGGGACTCCACGAAAGACCTATGGCTACACCTTC.

Notes on this clonotype: This clone may be a read error of a much larger clone one base away. This rearrangement joins TRBV10-3 to TRBJ2-1, with a tentative D call TRBD1 (7 bases). Germline CDR1 reads ENHRY; CDR2 reads SYGVKD. CDR3 length: 18 residues. The CDR3 sequence is CAISDGLPDRRGANEQSF. CDR3 nucleotides: TGTGCCATCAGTGATGGGCTGCCGGACAGGCGCGGGGCTAATGAGCAGTCCTTC.

Ten or more counts support this clonotype. The CDR3 sequence is CSARDQELAGGGQYF. For the CDR3, the DNA is TGCAGTGCTAGAGATCAGGAACTAGCGGGAGGTGGGCAGTACTTC. This chain links TRBV20-1 with TRBJ2-7; TRBD2 agrees at 12 bases. The CDR3 loop spans 15 amino acids. V gave up 0 bases and J gave up 9 bases; unmatched junction bases: 9. CDR1 is DFQATT and CDR2 is SNEGSKA in the germline V gene (reference sequence).

This clonotype was seen just once. With a much larger clone just one base away, this may be a read error. Here the CDR3 omits its conserved ending phenylalanine or tryptophan, so a read error is the likely source. The chain carries TRBV14 and TRBJ1-3; D is ambiguous. V lost 3 bases and J lost 0, with 12 bases in between. CDR3 size: 16 residues. Germline V gives CDR1 SGHDN, CDR2 FVKESK. The CDR3 loop is CASSHSRRSSGNTIYY. In nucleotides, the CDR3 is TGTGCCAGCAGCCACTCTAGACGGAGCTCTGGAAACACCATATATTAT.

There are many counts of this clonotype. The chain links TRBV27 to TRBJ1-6, with 7 bases fitting TRBD1. J lost 7 bases, V lost 4 bases, and 10 bases had no gene match. Germline V gene sequence: CDR1 MNHEY, CDR2 SMNVEV (reference sequence). The CDR3 is 16 amino acids. CDR3 loop: CASSSYLRDRNSPLHF. CDR3 nucleotide sequence: TGTGCCAGCAGTTCCTACTTGAGGGACAGAAATTCACCCCTCCACTTT.

About this clonotype itself: A much larger clone sits a single nucleotide away, making a read error possible. This chain uses TRBV19 with TRBJ2-1, with D uncertain. There are 13 residues in the CDR3. Trimming took off 3 bases at V and 6 bases at J, with 9 bases between the two ends. Germline lookup yields CDR1 LNHDA and CDR2 SQIVND (reference sequence). The CDR3 nucleotides are TGTGCCAGTAGTATGGGCCACCGCAATGAGCAGTTCTTC. Translating it yields CASSMGHRNEQFF.